Below are 19 T cell receptor beta chains sequenced from a single sample in a study of T cells in Graves' hyperthyroidism and ophthalmopathy. From RNA transcripts, TCR beta CDR3 regions were amplified. Primed by the HTBI set, a first-round RT-PCR was run on the TCR CDR3. In TCRdb, the multiplex PCR reads were re-called with MiXCR into one record per CDR3 protein. The table includes under 350,000 distinct CDR3 sequences, approximately 14% detected once. Sequencing was performed on blood. Receptors originate from a woman in her forties with Graves' ophthalmopathy.

In DNA, the CDR3 is TGTGCCAGCAGTTTGAGCCTAGCGGGTTACAATGAGCAGTTCTTC. Amino acid sequence: CASSLSLAGYNEQFF. The chain uses TRBV28 and TRBJ2-1; 8 bases map to TRBD2. The V gene end was trimmed by 3 bases and the J gene end by 4 bases; junction bases not matched to a gene: 5. Germline V gives CDR1 MDHEN, CDR2 SYDVKM. This CDR3 comprises 15 residues.

This clonotype was seen repeatedly, ten times or more. The chain joins TRBV20-1 to TRBJ2-3; TRBD1 matches 10 bases. The CDR3 has 15 amino acids. V was clipped by 2 bases and J by 4 bases; unmatched bases: 6. Germline lookup yields CDR1 DFQATT and CDR2 SNEGSKA (reference sequence). Here the CDR3 DNA reads TGCAGTGCTAGACCACCCGGGACAGGGGCAGATACGCAGTATTTT. Its translation is CSARPPGTGADTQYF.

This clonotype was recorded at least ten times. This chain uses TRBV30 with TRBJ2-3; D not resolved. The CDR3 runs to 13 residues. Trimming stripped 2 bases from V and 2 bases from J, with 8 bases between. CDR1 is GTSNPN and CDR2 is SVGIG in the germline V gene (reference sequence). The CDR3 reads CAWSYPPTDTQYF. CDR3 DNA sequence: TGTGCCTGGAGTTATCCGCCCACAGATACGCAGTATTTT.

This clonotype was picked up a small number of times. The rearrangement joins TRBV20-1 to TRBJ1-2, with D hard to call. The V end lost 5 bases, the J end lost 4 bases, and 17 bases lay between the germline ends. Germline V lookup: CDR1 DFQATT, CDR2 SNEGSKA (reference sequence). CDR3 length equals 14 residues. CDR3 protein: CSAGLILGGYGYTF. The CDR3 DNA is TGCAGTGCTGGTTTAATTCTTGGCGGCTATGGCTACACCTTC.

This clonotype was seen ten or more times. The genes are TRBV6-2 or TRBV6-3 and TRBJ2-5; 12 bases align to TRBD2. Per germline, CDR1 MNHEY and CDR2 SVGEGT. The ends lost 0 bases at V and 5 bases at J; junction bases unmatched: 4. The CDR3 has 16 residues. CDR3 protein: CASSYSPSGGEETQYF. The CDR3 DNA reads as TGTGCCAGCAGTTACTCCCCTAGCGGGGGGGAGGAGACCCAGTACTTC.

This clonotype has a count of ten or more. This sequence joins TRBV7-9 and TRBJ2-1; the D is unclear. This CDR3 has 15 residues. The germline gives CDR1 SEHNR, CDR2 FQNEAQ (reference sequence). Trimming took 3 bases from V and 0 from J, leaving 9 bases between them. CDR3 sequence (DNA): TGTGCCAGCAGCTTGGCTTTAGGCTCCTACAATGAGCAGTTCTTC. This gives the protein CASSLALGSYNEQFF.

This clonotype was counted many times. The rearrangement uses TRBV11-2 and TRBJ1-2, with D hard to call. CDR1 and CDR2 (germline): SGHAT, FQNNGV. CDR3 length: 14 amino acids. V was clipped by 3 bases and J by 3 bases, with 11 bases between them. Here the CDR3 DNA reads TGTGCCAGCAGCTTTGGTTTGCGTCACTATGGCTACACCTTC. Translation gives CASSFGLRHYGYTF.

J is TRBJ1-1 and V is TRBV5-5; no definite D call. V dropped 4 bases and J dropped 5 bases, with 18 bases sitting between them. Germline V gives CDR1 SGHKS, CDR2 YYEKEE (reference sequence). The CDR3 has 15 residues. CDR3 region: CASSPLSGLFTEAFF. The CDR3 coding sequence is TGTGCCAGCAGCCCCCTATCCGGGCTATTTACTGAAGCTTTCTTT.

This CDR3 is CASSLWGDGEDHEQYF. The CDR3 DNA reads TGTGCCAGCAGTTTATGGGGGGACGGCGAGGACCACGAGCAGTACTTC. This sequence joins TRBV27 and TRBJ2-7; D may be TRBD2 (6 bases). V was clipped by 1 base and J by 5 bases, with 18 bases between them. CDR3 length: 16 amino acids. The germline V gene has CDR1 MNHEY and CDR2 SMNVEV (reference sequence).

The chain uses TRBV20-1 and TRBJ2-7; D tentatively fits TRBD1 or TRBD2 (5 bases each). V was pared by 6 bases and J by 2 bases, with 17 bases between. The CDR3 runs 14 residues. Germline CDR1 reads DFQATT; CDR2 reads SNEGSKA (reference sequence). CDR3 bases: TGCAGTGCCCGATCGGGACGGACACCCTACGAGCAGTACTTC. It translates to CSARSGRTPYEQYF.

This clonotype was recorded at least ten times. The chain couples TRBV28 to TRBJ2-2; possible D gene TRBD1, 5 bases. Germline V lookup: CDR1 MDHEN, CDR2 SYDVKM. V lost 3 bases, J lost 0 bases, and 17 bases lay in between. The CDR3 contains 18 residues. In DNA form, the CDR3 reads TGTGCCAGCAGTTTCATCCGCATAGACAGAGCGAACACCGGGGAGCTGTTTTTT. Translated: CASSFIRIDRANTGELFF.

In this sample, this clonotype turned up many times. The chain employs TRBV24-1 and TRBJ2-5; D unclear. The germline V gene has CDR1 KGHDR and CDR2 SFDVKD. V was trimmed by 6 bases and J by 10 bases, leaving 11 bases between them. The CDR3 contains 11 residues. The DNA of the CDR3 is TGTGCCACCAGTCGCCTTGGAAGCCAGTACTTC. Translating it yields CATSRLGSQYF.

This clonotype was seen a handful of times. The CDR3 sequence: CASSQDSRIYEQYF. CDR3 bases: TGCGCCAGCAGCCAAGATAGTCGGATCTACGAGCAGTACTTC. The chain employs TRBV4-1 and TRBJ2-7; no reliable D call. V gave up 0 bases and J gave up 3 bases, with 9 bases separating them. The CDR3 runs 14 residues. Germline V gene data show CDR1 as MGHRA and CDR2 as YSYEKL.

This clonotype has ten or more counts. The chain couples TRBV28 to TRBJ2-2; TRBD1 might be the D (5 bases). This CDR3 comprises 16 residues. CDR1 and CDR2 from the germline V gene are MDHEN and SYDVKM. V was pared by 5 bases and J by 5 bases, with 18 bases between. The CDR3 loop reads CASSQTRQHLTGELFF. The CDR3 nucleotides are TGTGCCAGCAGTCAGACCCGACAGCATCTGACCGGGGAGCTGTTTTTT.

Ten or more counts support this clonotype. The chain links TRBV12-3 or TRBV12-4 to TRBJ1-1, with D perhaps matching TRBD1 (6 bases). The V end was cut by 0 bases, the J end by 7 bases, with 15 bases between. The CDR3 runs 15 residues. CDR3 sequence (DNA): TGTGCCAGCAGTTTAGCGCCCCAGGGGTACGGTGAAGCTTTCTTT. Residues: CASSLAPQGYGEAFF.

This clonotype appeared many times. The V call is TRBV20-1, the J call TRBJ1-3; D unresolved. The germline V gene encodes CDR1 DFQATT and CDR2 SNEGSKA (reference sequence). Trimming cost V 4 bases and J 0 bases, with 10 bases left between them. The CDR3 has 14 residues. The CDR3 DNA sequence: TGCAGTGCTAACTTTGAGGGCTCTGGAAACACCATATATTTT. Translation: CSANFEGSGNTIYF.

At least ten counts were recorded for this clonotype. This sequence joins TRBV7-2 and TRBJ2-5; D remains unclear. V lost 8 bases to trimming and J lost 5 bases, with 9 bases between them. Per germline, CDR1 SGHTA and CDR2 FQGNSA. This CDR3 is 11 amino acids long. The CDR3 DNA follows: TGTGCCAGCCGCCCCGGGGAGACCCAGTACTTC. Translation: CASRPGETQYF.

This clonotype was seen ten or more times. The V call is TRBV20-1, the J call TRBJ1-1; 9 positions agree with TRBD1. V was pared by 3 bases and J by 1 base, with 3 bases of the junction left unmatched. The CDR3 has 14 amino acids. CDR1 is DFQATT and CDR2 is SNEGSKA in the germline V gene (reference sequence). CDR3 sequence reads: CSASPGQGNTEAFF. CDR3 coding DNA: TGCAGTGCTAGTCCGGGACAGGGGAACACTGAAGCTTTCTTT.

This clonotype showed up many times. The chain recombines TRBV11-2 with TRBJ2-7; 7 bases map to TRBD1. V shed 7 bases, J shed 1 base, and the junction held 10 bases outside the gene matches. Germline CDR1 is SGHAT and CDR2 is FQNNGV. The CDR3 is 15 amino acids. The CDR3 reads CASTLGQARSYEQYF. The DNA of the CDR3 is TGTGCCAGCACCCTAGGACAGGCCCGTTCCTACGAGCAGTACTTC.